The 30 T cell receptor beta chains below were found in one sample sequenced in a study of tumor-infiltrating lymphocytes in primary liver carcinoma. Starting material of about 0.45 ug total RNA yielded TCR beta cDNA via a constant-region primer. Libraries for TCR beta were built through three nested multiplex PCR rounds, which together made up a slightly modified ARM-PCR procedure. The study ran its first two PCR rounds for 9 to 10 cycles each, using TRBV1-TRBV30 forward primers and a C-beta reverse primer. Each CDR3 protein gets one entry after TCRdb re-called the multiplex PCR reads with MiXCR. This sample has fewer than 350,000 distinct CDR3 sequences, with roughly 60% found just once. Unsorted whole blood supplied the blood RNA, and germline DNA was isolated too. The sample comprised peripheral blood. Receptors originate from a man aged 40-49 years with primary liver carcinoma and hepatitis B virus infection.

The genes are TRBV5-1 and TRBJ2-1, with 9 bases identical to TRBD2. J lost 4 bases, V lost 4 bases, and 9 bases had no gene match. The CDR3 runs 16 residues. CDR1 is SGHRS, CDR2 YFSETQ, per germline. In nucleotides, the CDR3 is TGCGCCAGCAGCCCGGAGGGAAGCGGGAGGTACAATGAGCAGTTCTTC. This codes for CASSPEGSGRYNEQFF.

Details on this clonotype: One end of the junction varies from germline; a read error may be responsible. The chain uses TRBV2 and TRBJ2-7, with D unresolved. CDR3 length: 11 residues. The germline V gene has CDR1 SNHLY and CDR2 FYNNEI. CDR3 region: CASSEALQVTF. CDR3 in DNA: TGTGCCAGCAGTGAAGCGCTTCAGGTTACTTTC.

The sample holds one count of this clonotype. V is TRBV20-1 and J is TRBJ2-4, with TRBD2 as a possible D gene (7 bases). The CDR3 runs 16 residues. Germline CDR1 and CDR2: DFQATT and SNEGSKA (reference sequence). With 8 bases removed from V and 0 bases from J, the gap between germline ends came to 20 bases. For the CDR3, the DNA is TGCAGTACTCAGCCCTCGCGGGGGCTAGCCAAAAACATTCAGTACTTC. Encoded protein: CSTQPSRGLAKNIQYF.

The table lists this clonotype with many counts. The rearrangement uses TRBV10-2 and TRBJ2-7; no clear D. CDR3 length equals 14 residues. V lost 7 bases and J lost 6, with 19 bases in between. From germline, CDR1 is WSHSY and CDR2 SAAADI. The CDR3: CASIDNWGRPEQYF. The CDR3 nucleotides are TGCGCCAGCATAGACAACTGGGGTCGACCCGAGCAGTACTTC.

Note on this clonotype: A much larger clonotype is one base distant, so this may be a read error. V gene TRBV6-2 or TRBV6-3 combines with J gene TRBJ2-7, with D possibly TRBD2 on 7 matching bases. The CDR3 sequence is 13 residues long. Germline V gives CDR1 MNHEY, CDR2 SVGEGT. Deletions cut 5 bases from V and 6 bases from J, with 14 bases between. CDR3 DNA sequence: TGTGCCAGCAGTAGTTACAGGGAGGGCGAGCAGTACTTC. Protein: CASSSYREGEQYF.

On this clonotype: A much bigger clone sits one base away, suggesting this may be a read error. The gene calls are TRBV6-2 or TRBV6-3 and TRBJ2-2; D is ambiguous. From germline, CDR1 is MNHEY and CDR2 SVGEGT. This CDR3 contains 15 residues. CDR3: CPSSYDGRAGGELFF. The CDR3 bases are TGTCCCAGCAGCTATGACGGACGGGCAGGTGGGGAGCTGTTTTTT.

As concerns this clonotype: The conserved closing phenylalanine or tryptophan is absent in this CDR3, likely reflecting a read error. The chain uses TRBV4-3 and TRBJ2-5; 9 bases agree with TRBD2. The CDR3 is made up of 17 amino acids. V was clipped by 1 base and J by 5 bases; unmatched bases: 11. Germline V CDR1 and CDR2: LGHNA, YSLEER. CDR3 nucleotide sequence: TGCGCCAGCAGCCAAGCGGCTAGCGGGAAGACTGGTGAGACCCAGTACTTA. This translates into CASSQAASGKTGETQYL.

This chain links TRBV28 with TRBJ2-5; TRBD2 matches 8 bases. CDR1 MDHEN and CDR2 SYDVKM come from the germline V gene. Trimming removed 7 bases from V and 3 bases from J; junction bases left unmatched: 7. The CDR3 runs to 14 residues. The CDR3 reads CASTSELAEETQYF. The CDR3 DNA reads TGTGCCAGCACCTCGGAACTAGCGGAAGAGACCCAGTACTTC. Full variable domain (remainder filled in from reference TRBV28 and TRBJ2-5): DVKVTQSSRYLVKRTGEKVFLECVQDMDHENMFWYRQDPGLGLRLIYFSYDVKMKEKGDIPEGYSVSREKKERFSLILESASTNQTSMYLCASTSELAEETQYFGPGTRLLVL.

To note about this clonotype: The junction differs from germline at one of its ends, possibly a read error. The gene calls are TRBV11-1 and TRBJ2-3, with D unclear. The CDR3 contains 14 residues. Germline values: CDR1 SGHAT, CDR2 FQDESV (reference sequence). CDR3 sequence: CTSSSPPEADTQYF. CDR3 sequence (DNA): TGTACCAGCAGCTCACCCCCTGAAGCAGATACGCAGTATTTT.

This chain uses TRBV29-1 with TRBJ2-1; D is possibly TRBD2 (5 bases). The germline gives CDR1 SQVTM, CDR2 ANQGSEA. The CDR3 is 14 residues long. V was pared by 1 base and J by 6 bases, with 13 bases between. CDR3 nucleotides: TGCAGCGTTGAAGCGAGGGTGCTTCCCAATGAGCAGTTCTTC. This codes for CSVEARVLPNEQFF.

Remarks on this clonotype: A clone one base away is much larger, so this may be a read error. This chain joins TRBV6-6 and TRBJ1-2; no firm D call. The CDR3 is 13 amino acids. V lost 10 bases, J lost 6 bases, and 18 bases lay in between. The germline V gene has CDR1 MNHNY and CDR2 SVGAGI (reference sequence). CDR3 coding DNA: TGTGCCACCACGATGGAACAGTCAAATGGCTACACCTTC. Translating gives CATTMEQSNGYTF.

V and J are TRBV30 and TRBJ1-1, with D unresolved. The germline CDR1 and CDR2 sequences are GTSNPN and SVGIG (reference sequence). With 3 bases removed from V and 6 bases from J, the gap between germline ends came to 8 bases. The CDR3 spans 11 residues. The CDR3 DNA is TGTGCCTGGAGCGCGCGAGCTGAAGCTTTCTTT. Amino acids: CAWSARAEAFF.

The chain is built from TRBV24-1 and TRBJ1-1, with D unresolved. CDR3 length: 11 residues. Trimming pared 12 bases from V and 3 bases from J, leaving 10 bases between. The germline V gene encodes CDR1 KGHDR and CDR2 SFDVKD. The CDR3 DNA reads TGTGCCGCCTGCTCGGACACTGAAGCTTTCTTT. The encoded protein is CAACSDTEAFF.

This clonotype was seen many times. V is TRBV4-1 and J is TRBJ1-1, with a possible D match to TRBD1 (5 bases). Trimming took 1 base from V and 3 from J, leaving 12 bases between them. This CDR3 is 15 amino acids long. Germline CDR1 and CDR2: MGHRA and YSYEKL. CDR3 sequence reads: CASSQVTQGYTEAFF. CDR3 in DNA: TGCGCCAGCAGCCAAGTTACCCAGGGATACACTGAAGCTTTCTTT.

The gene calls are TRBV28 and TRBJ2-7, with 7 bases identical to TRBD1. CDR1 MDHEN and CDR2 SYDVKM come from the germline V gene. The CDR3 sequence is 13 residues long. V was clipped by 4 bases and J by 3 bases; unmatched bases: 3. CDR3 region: CASSSRQGYEQYF. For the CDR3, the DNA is TGTGCCAGCAGTTCAAGACAGGGCTACGAGCAGTACTTC.

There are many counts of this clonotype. The CDR3 loop is CATGKGMGQPQHF. The CDR3 DNA follows: TGTGCCACTGGAAAGGGGATGGGTCAGCCCCAGCATTTT. The V and J genes are TRBV6-5 and TRBJ1-5, with TRBD1 as a possible D gene (5 bases). V was cut by 10 bases and J by 6 bases, with 16 bases left in between. The CDR3 length is 13 residues. From germline, CDR1 is MNHEY and CDR2 SVGAGI.

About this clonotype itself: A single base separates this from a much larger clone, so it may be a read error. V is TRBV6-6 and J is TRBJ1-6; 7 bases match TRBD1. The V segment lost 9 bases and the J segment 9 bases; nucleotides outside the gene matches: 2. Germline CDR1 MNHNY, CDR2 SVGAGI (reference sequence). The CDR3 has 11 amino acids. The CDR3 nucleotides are TGTGCCAGAAGACAGGGTTCACCCCTCCACTTT. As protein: CARRQGSPLHF.

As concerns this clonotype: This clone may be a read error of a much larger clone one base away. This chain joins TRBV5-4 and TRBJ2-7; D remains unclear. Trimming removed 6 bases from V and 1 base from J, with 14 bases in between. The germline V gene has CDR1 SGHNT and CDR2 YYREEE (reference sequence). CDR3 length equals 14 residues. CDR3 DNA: TGTGCCAGCAACGTGACCGGATTTTCCTACGAGCAGTACTTC. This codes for CASNVTGFSYEQYF.

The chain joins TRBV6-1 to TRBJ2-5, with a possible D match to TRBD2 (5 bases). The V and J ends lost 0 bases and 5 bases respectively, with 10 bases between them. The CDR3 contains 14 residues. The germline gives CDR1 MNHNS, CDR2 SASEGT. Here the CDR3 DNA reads TGTGCCAGCAGTGAAGCTCCTAGCTGGGAGACCCAGTACTTC. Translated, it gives CASSEAPSWETQYF.

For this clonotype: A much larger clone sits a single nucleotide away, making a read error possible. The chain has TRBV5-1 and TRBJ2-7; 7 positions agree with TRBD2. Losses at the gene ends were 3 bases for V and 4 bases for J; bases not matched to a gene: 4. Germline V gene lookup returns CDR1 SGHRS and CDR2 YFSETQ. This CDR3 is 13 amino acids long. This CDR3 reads CASSCGLEYEQYF. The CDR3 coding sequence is TGCGCCAGCAGCTGCGGACTAGAGTACGAGCAGTACTTC.

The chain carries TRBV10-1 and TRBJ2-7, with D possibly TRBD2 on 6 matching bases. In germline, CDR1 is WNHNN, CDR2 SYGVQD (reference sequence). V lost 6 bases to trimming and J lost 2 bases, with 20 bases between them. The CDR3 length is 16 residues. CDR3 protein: CASSFRSGTSAYEQYF. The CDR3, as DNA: TGCGCCAGCAGCTTTAGGAGTGGGACTTCGGCCTACGAGCAGTACTTC.

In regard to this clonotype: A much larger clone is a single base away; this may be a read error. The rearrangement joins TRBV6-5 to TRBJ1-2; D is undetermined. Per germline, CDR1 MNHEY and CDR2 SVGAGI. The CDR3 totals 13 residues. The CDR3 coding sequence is TGTGCCGGCAGTCCCTCGATTAACTATGGCTACACCTTC. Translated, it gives CAGSPSINYGYTF.

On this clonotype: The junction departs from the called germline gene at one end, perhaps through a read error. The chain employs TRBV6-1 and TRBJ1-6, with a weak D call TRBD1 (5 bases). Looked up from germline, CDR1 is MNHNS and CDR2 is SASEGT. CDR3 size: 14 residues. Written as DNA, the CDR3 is TGTGCCAGCTGTGAACAGGTAACGGGTTCACCCCTCCACTTT. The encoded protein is CASCEQVTGSPLHF.

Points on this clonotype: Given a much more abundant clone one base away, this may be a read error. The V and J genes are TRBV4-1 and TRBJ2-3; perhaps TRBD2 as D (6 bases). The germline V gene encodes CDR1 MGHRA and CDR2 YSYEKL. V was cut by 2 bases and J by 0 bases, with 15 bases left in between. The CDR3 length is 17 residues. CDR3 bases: TGCGCCAGCAGCCAAAACTGGAGGGAATCTAGCACAGATACGCAGTATTTT. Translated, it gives CASSQNWRESSTDTQYF.

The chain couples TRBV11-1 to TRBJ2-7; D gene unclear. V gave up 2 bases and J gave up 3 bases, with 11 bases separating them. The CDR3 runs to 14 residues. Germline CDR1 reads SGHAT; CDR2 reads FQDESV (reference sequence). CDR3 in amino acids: CASSLRATFYEQYF. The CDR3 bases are TGTGCCAGCAGCTTAAGGGCTACATTCTACGAGCAGTACTTC.

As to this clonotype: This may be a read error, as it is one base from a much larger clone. CDR3 nucleotides: TGTGCCAGCAGTTACGTCGACAGGACGGCTTTCTTT. Translated: CASSYVDRTAFF. The chain carries TRBV6-2 or TRBV6-3 and TRBJ1-1, with a weak D call TRBD1 (6 bases). V gave up 2 bases and J gave up 11 bases, with 12 bases separating them. The CDR3 length is 12 residues. Germline-derived CDR1 and CDR2 are MNHEY and SVGEGT.

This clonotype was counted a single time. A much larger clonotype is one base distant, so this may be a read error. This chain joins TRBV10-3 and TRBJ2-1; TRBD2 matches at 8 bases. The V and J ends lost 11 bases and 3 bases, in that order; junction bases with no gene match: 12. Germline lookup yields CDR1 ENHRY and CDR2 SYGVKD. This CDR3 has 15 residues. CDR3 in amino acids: CAVPGSGRGYNEQFF. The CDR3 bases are TGTGCCGTGCCGGGGAGCGGGAGAGGCTACAATGAGCAGTTCTTC.

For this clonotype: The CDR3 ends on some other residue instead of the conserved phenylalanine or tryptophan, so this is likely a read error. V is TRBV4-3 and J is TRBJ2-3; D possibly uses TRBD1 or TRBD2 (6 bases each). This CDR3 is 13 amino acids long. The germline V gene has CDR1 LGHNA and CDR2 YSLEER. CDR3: CANSQEEGGTQYL. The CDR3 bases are TGCGCCAACAGCCAAGAGGAGGGGGGTACGCAGTATCTT.

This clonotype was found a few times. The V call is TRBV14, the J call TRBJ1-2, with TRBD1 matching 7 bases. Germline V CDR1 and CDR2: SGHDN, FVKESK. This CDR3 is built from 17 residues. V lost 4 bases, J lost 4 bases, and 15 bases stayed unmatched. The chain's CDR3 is CASSPRIGTAGFYGYTF. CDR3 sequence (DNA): TGTGCCAGCAGCCCTAGAATCGGGACAGCGGGCTTCTATGGCTACACCTTC.

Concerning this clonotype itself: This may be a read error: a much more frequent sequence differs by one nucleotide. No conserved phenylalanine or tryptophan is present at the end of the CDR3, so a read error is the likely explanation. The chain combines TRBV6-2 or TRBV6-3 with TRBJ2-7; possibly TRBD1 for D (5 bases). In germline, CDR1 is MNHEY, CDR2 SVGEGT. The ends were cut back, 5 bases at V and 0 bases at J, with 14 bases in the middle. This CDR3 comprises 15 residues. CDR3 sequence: CASSEVTGLSYEQYS. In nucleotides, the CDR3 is TGTGCCAGCAGTGAAGTAACAGGTCTCTCCTACGAGCAGTACTCC.